This entry concerns a single T cell receptor beta chain. Its antigen is undetermined. The sample originates from a study of T cell repertoires in cytomegalovirus infection. Whole-study findings and limits: HLA-C-restricted CMV-specific TCR beta clonotypes prevailed in the ex vivo response.

V shed 5 bases and J shed 1 base, with 15 bases lying between them. Germline lookup yields CDR1 SGHVT and CDR2 SQSDAQ. CDR3 size: 16 residues. MiXCR was run by TCRdb on the reads, yielding one entry per CDR3 protein. This sample yields roughly 80,000 distinct CDR3 sequences, of which about 37% are seen a single time; approximately 93% belongs to the top ten. Sample: CD8+ T cells from cultured PBMCs, taken from culture after CMV antigen stimulation. This receptor was obtained from a human donor in good health (CMV status not recorded). Some clones in this sample may be carry-over from other donors' samples. The chain has TRBV7-4 and TRBJ2-4, with D unresolved. This chain's CDR3 is CASSVIQGLAKNIQYF. In nucleotides, the CDR3 is TGTGCCAGCAGCGTCATTCAAGGGTTGGCCAAAAACATTCAGTACTTC.